Shown below are 14 T cell receptor beta chains from a single sample sequenced in a study of blood T cells in healthy people across ages. A sample-barcoded 5' primer and a J-beta primer mix were used in a second PCR of roughly 6 to 12 cycles. Each CDR3 protein is one row after TCRdb ran MiXCR on the 5' RACE reads. The table shows over a million distinct CDR3 sequences, with 20% to 25% occurring only once. These same data were also listed under a study on T cells of mothers and their children.

The sample comprised blood. The receptor set was obtained from a girl aged 2-9 years in good health.

The chain joins TRBV29-1 to TRBJ2-5; TRBD2 matches 10 bases. The DNA end is more similar to TRBJ2-1, so the J call may be wrong. The germline gives CDR1 SQVTM, CDR2 ANQGSEA. The CDR3 covers 13 residues. This chain's CDR3 is CSVGSGRGNEQFF. In nucleotides, the CDR3 is TGCAGCGTTGGGAGCGGGAGGGGGAATGAGCAGTTCTTC.

This clonotype was observed a handful of times. The V gene is TRBV2, the J gene TRBJ2-5; no clear D. Germline V gene sequence: CDR1 SNHLY, CDR2 FYNNEI. The CDR3 is 12 amino acids. Trimming removed 10 bases from V and 1 base from J, with 10 bases in between. The chain's CDR3 is CATLALQETQYF. DNA for the CDR3: TGTGCCACCTTAGCACTCCAAGAGACCCAGTACTTC.

The chain couples TRBV28 to TRBJ2-5; D possibly corresponds to TRBD2 (6 bases). The J call is doubtful: the DNA matches TRBJ2-1 better. This CDR3 region has 15 residues. From germline, CDR1 is MDHEN and CDR2 SYDVKM. The CDR3 protein is CASSTGEGTYNEQFF. CDR3 nucleotides: TGTGCCAGCAGCACGGGAGAAGGGACCTACAATGAGCAGTTCTTC.

V gene TRBV20-1 combines with J gene TRBJ2-5, with 8 bases that match TRBD2. V shed 6 bases, J shed 1 base, and the junction held 7 bases outside the gene matches. CDR1 and CDR2 from the germline V gene are DFQATT and SNEGSKA (reference sequence). CDR3 length: 14 residues. The CDR3 nucleotides read TGCAGTGCCGGGGCCCTAGCGGGCCAAGAGACCCAGTACTTC. Amino acids: CSAGALAGQETQYF.

The chain is built from TRBV12-5 and TRBJ2-1; D is unclear. The DNA end favors TRBJ2-5, so the J call may be wrong. CDR1 and CDR2 (germline): LGHNT, FRNRAP. This CDR3 is 14 amino acids long. DNA of the CDR3: TGTGCTAGTGGTTCGTGGACCGCGCGAGAGACCCAGTACTTC. This sequence encodes CASGSWTARETQYF.

This chain links TRBV19 with TRBJ2-7; 10 positions agree with TRBD1. This CDR3 region has 13 residues. CDR1 is LNHDA and CDR2 is SQIVND in the germline V gene (reference sequence). Unmatched junction bases numbered 8, after V lost 10 bases and J lost 5 bases. CDR3 sequence reads: CATTPGQGHEQYF. The DNA of the CDR3 is TGTGCCACAACTCCGGGACAGGGGCACGAGCAGTACTTC.

This clonotype came up a few times. The chain carries TRBV10-3 and TRBJ1-2, with D perhaps matching TRBD1 (6 bases). CDR1 and CDR2 (germline): ENHRY, SYGVKD. V lost 8 bases and J lost 0, with 19 bases in between. The length of the CDR3 is 16 residues. CDR3 nucleotides: TGTGCCATCGGGGGGGACACAAGGAAGACTAACTATGGCTACACCTTC. Protein sequence: CAIGGDTRKTNYGYTF.

This clonotype was observed at least ten times. This chain uses TRBV7-9 with TRBJ2-5; the D gene could be TRBD1 or TRBD2 (5 bases each). The J call may be in error: the DNA end matches TRBJ2-1 better. Germline V CDR1 and CDR2: SEHNR, FQNEAQ (reference sequence). The CDR3 sequence is 12 residues long. The CDR3 DNA is TGTGCCAGCAGCTTGTCCGGGGCCGAGCAGTTCTTC. It encodes CASSLSGAEQFF.

This clonotype was observed a few times. The chain has TRBV11-1 and TRBJ1-1; maybe TRBD1 (5 bases). From germline, CDR1 is SGHAT and CDR2 FQDESV (reference sequence). Trimming pared 10 bases from V and 7 bases from J, leaving 19 bases between. CDR3 length equals 13 residues. CDR3 nucleotide sequence: TGTGCCACCAGGCGACAGTTCCAGGGTGAAGCTTTCTTT. Translated: CATRRQFQGEAFF.

Of note for this clonotype: One end of the junction is discordant with germline, which a read error may explain. V is TRBV7-7 and J is TRBJ2-5; the match to TRBD2 covers 9 bases. The DNA end is a closer match to TRBJ2-1, so the J assignment may be wrong. The germline CDR1 and CDR2 sequences are SSHAT and FNYEAQ (reference sequence). This CDR3 is 15 amino acids long. The CDR3: CASSLAGVGLGEQFF. The CDR3 DNA is TGTGCTAGCAGCTTAGCGGGAGTCGGGTTAGGTGAGCAGTTCTTC.

The chain couples TRBV20-1 to TRBJ1-4, with TRBD1 identical over 7 bases. This CDR3 is 15 amino acids long. Germline V CDR1 and CDR2: DFQATT, SNEGSKA (reference sequence). The J segment lost 7 bases and the V segment lost 5 bases, leaving 13 bases of the junction unmatched. The CDR3 DNA reads TGCAGTGCTTTTCCTTTTAGGGGGCGCATTGAAAAACTGTTTTTT. The encoded protein is CSAFPFRGRIEKLFF.

This clonotype was seen repeatedly, ten times or more. The chain couples TRBV12-3 or TRBV12-4 to TRBJ2-6, with D hard to call. The CDR3 covers 13 residues. The V gene lost 3 bases and the J gene lost 2 bases, with 2 bases spanning the gap. CDR3 in amino acids: CASSFAGANVLTF. The CDR3 DNA reads TGTGCCAGCAGTTTTGCTGGGGCCAACGTCCTGACTTTC.

The chain recombines TRBV29-1 with TRBJ1-2; D unclear. V shed 4 bases and J shed 8 bases, with 14 bases lying between them. The CDR3 is made up of 12 amino acids. Germline CDR1 and CDR2: SQVTM and ANQGSEA. The CDR3: CSVVRGFDGYTF. CDR3 bases: TGCAGCGTTGTCCGGGGTTTCGACGGCTACACCTTC.

This rearrangement joins TRBV20-1 to TRBJ2-7; 9 bases are shared with TRBD2. This CDR3 region has 18 residues. V gave up 0 bases and J gave up 2 bases; unmatched junction bases: 14. Per the germline V gene, CDR1 is DFQATT and CDR2 is SNEGSKA (reference sequence). The CDR3 sequence: CSARDFEGPSGTPYEQYF. The CDR3 DNA reads as TGCAGTGCTAGAGATTTCGAGGGGCCTAGCGGGACCCCCTACGAGCAGTACTTC.